Sequencing of this T cell receptor beta chain was carried out in a study of T cell responses to AZD1222 COVID-19 vaccine. Study findings and constraints: The donor cohort was predominantly white British with a female majority, and clonal diversity may have been underestimated.

Using immunoSEQ multiplex PCR, the repertoire was profiled, and TCRdb retains in-frame clones only, with some absent. The data show about 97,000 clones, with around 89% seen just once and just under 7.5% held by the top ten. As regards this clone: Its antigen is not known.

This CDR3 spans 12 amino acids. Per the germline V gene, CDR1 is KGHSH and CDR2 is LQKENI. Between the trimmed V and J ends, which lost 5 bases and 2 bases, there was a span of 6 bases. The TCR was taken from an adult in good health. This sample comprised peripheral blood, obtained on day 0 of AZD1222 vaccination. The J gene is TRBJ2-5, the V gene TRBV18; no clear D. CDR3 nucleotides: TGTGCCAGCTCAGCGGAACAAGAGACCCAGTACTTC. As protein: CASSAEQETQYF.